This T cell receptor beta chain was profiled in a study of shared clonotypes between healthy human individuals (dated by TCRdb to the early 2020s). With regard to the full study: The cohort comprised a couple of women and three men aged 18 to 49 years. For each donor, three plates each were used for CD4 naive and CD4 memory, two plates were used for CD8 naive, and one plate was used for CD8 memory. To estimate repertoire size and how much clonotypes are shared between individuals, the study performed deep sequencing of blood TCR repertoires from roughly five healthy adults. To increase sequencing depth and limit assay-specific biases, TCR repertoire library preparation and sequencing were carried out by different laboratories using diverse techniques. Per donor, leukapheresis produced somewhere between about 0.9 and 9.5 billion PBMCs.

General findings and caveats noted by the study authors: Sampling was restricted to blood, and TCR repertoires in tissue are likely to differ from TCR repertoires in blood. Based on pairwise subsampling, the degree of clonotype sharing among donors was expected to be affected by sequencing depth. Larger estimated clonotype richness was generally found for naive subsets than for memory subsets. The small number of donors limited the genetic and exposure-history diversity represented. Rarefaction of sorted-subset datasets indicated incomplete sequencing despite the large sequencing depth. Higher generation probabilities were observed for clonotypes shared by all four sorted-subset donors than for non-shared clonotypes. About 5% of naive CD4, around 3.6% of naive CD8, roughly 2.5% of memory CD4, and approximately 0.4% of memory CD8 clonotypes were shared across a few donors.

Trimming at the junction amounts to 1 base on V and 2 bases on J, and the germline ends lie 12 bases apart. The CDR3 measures 15 amino acids from cysteine to phenylalanine. Only the CDR3 DNA stays, 45 bases, in frame from base 1. The germline V gene gives CDR1 as SGHVS and CDR2 as FQNEAQ. The donors were healthy, HIV-negative adults who had no recently reported acute infections or vaccinations. All donors were Caucasian adults living in Nashville, Tennessee, USA. CD4+ T cells were enriched through magnetic negative selection, after which naive cells were positively selected on CD45RA and the remaining negative fraction served as the memory subset. After blood collection by leukapheresis, PBMCs were isolated using Ficoll-Histopaque density gradient centrifugation and then cryopreserved in the vapor phase of liquid nitrogen. Purity and quantity of every magnetically sorted T cell population were checked by analytical flow cytometry. From each sorted fraction, genomic DNA was isolated and quantified by UV absorbance on a Nanodrop 2000c.

TCR CDR3 regions were amplified from genomic DNA by multiplex PCR using the deep immunoSEQ assay. Extracted genomic DNA from each cell subset was spread evenly across all wells of several immunoSEQ 96-well plates, with each plate serving as a replicate. For sorted subsets, 150 to 200 ng genomic DNA, equal to 25,000 to 35,000 T cell genomes, was loaded into each replicate PCR. The purified libraries were quantified using a Qubit 3.0 fluorometer, sized with a Bioanalyzer 2100, and then quantified again using the KAPA Library Quantification kit. Every immunoSEQ 96-well plate was sequenced on a separate single-read 150-cycle Illumina NextSeq 550 flow cell. In the source study's methods: Because the immunoSEQ output held only junctional sequences and lacked quality scores, the filtering could not match the filtering applied to full-length reads. Sequences were annotated with PyIR, a Python wrapper for IgBLAST v1.9, using IMGT germline references to assign V/J genes and CDR3. Reads were filtered out if the reads had weak V/J assignments (E-value above 1e-6), no CDR3, stop codons, out-of-frame junctions, or ambiguous translated residues. A V3J clonotype was defined by an identical inferred V gene, J gene, and CDR3 amino acid sequence. To compute the percentage overlap between repertoires, the number of shared unique clonotypes was divided by the size of the smaller repertoire. Repertoire richness was assessed with RTK rarefaction, the Chao1 estimator, and Recon v2.1 estimates of unobserved clonotypes. Generation probabilities were computed with OLGA for all TCRbeta clonotypes obtained by the gDNA method from a handful of donors. Sourced from immuneACCESS, this table was stored by TCRdb with only in-frame sequences that have V and J called. A share of the clones is absent; for the studies checked, an unresolved V gene accounts for under half, and the remainder has no known explanation. V, J and clone size reflect that table, while D and trimming were determined from the DNA. The sample table holds approximately 720,000 clones, of which 72% were seen once. The ten largest clones add up to around 1.8% of the sample.

On this clone itself: This clone's antigen is unknown. Base qualities are not recorded, but no much larger clone differs from it by a single base.

This sequence uses TRBV7-8 and TRBJ2-7, with no D gene named confidently. Sample: memory CD4+ T cells sorted from blood. The cell subset or site label on this specimen signifies: CD45RA-negative fraction. The source of this sequence is a woman in her 30s in good health. In nucleotide form, the sequence is TGTGCCAGCAGCTTAGTTAAGGGCAGTACCTACGAGCAGTACTTC. It codes for CASSLVKGSTYEQYF.